Shown below are 5 T cell receptor beta chains from a single sample sequenced in a study of blood T cells in healthy people across ages. The second PCR ran about 6 to 12 cycles with a sample-barcoded 5' primer and J-beta primers. One entry per CDR3 protein results from TCRdb running MiXCR on the 5' RACE reads. The sample yields 1.5 million to 2 million distinct CDR3 sequences, 28% seen once. Sequencing was performed on blood. The receptors were sampled from a woman in her 30s in good health.

Ten or more counts support this clonotype. This sequence joins TRBV20-1 and TRBJ1-2; TRBD1 matches at 7 bases. The CDR3 contains 12 residues. Germline CDR1 is DFQATT and CDR2 is SNEGSKA (reference sequence). J lost 4 bases, V lost 5 bases, and 4 bases had no gene match. CDR3 DNA: TGCAGTGCTCGACAGGGTGGCTATGGCTACACCTTC. It translates to CSARQGGYGYTF.

This clonotype turned up a few times. The chain has TRBV3-1 and TRBJ2-1, with TRBD2 identical over 9 bases. V was clipped by 4 bases and J by 5 bases; unmatched bases: 9. Germline lookup yields CDR1 LGHDT and CDR2 YNNKEL (reference sequence). This CDR3 spans 16 amino acids. The DNA of the CDR3 is TGTGCCAGCAGCCGGAACGGCGGGGGGGCCCACAATGAGCAGTTCTTC. Its translation is CASSRNGGGAHNEQFF.

Many counts were recorded for this clonotype. The chain carries TRBV28 and TRBJ2-7; 10 bases agree with TRBD2. V was clipped by 6 bases and J by 3 bases; unmatched bases: 5. Germline V gives CDR1 MDHEN, CDR2 SYDVKM. The CDR3 spans 14 residues. In DNA form, the CDR3 reads TGTGCCAGCAGCGCAGCGGGGGGGGTCTACGAGCAGTACTTC. It specifies CASSAAGGVYEQYF. The entire variable domain, with the rest obtained from reference TRBV28 and TRBJ2-7, is as follows: DVKVTQSSRYLVKRTGEKVFLECVQDMDHENMFWYRQDPGLGLRLIYFSYDVKMKEKGDIPEGYSVSREKKERFSLILESASTNQTSMYLCASSAAGGVYEQYFGPGTRLTVT.

This clonotype was counted a single time. The rearrangement links TRBV5-1 to TRBJ2-1, with 8 bases matching TRBD2. The CDR3 spans 16 residues. Germline V gene data show CDR1 as SGHRS and CDR2 as YFSETQ. Trimming cost V 4 bases and J 3 bases; bases outside gene matches: 9. The CDR3 loop is CASSIAGTRGYNEQFF. The CDR3 DNA reads as TGCGCCAGCAGCATAGCCGGGACTAGAGGCTACAATGAGCAGTTCTTC.

Details on this clonotype: This may be a read error, as it is one base from a much larger clone. The chain uses TRBV9 and TRBJ2-4; the match to TRBD1 covers 7 bases. V was pared by 3 bases and J by 13 bases, with 16 bases of the junction left unmatched. The V gene's germline CDR1 is SGDLS and CDR2 YYNGEE. The CDR3 extends over 15 amino acids. In nucleotides, the CDR3 is TGTGCCAGCAGCGCTGGAGGACAGGCGTACAATGAGCAGTACTTC. Amino acids: CASSAGGQAYNEQYF.